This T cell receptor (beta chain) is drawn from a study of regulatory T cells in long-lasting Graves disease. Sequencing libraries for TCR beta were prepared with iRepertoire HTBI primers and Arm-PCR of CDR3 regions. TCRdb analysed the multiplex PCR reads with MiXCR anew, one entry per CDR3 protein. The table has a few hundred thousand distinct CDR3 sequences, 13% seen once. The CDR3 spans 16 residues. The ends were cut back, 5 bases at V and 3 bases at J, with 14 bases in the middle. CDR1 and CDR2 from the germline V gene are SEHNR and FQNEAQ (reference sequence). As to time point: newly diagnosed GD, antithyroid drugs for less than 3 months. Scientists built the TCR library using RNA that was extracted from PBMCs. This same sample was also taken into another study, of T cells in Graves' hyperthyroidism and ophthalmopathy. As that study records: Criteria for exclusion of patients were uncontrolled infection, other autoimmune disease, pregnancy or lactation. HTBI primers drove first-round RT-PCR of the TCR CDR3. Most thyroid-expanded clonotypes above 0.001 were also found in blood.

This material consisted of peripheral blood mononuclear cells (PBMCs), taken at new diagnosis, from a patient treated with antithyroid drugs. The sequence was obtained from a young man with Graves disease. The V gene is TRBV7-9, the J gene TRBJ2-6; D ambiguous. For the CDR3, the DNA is TGTGCCAGCAGCCCCCGCGTCGGTGGTGGGGCCAACGTCCTGACTTTC. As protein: CASSPRVGGGANVLTF.